This T cell receptor (beta chain) was sequenced for a study of cytomegalovirus exposure and HLA in healthy donors. This clone was counted between two and nine times. The antigen is unknown. J was trimmed by 3 bases and V by 6 bases; bases with no gene match: 7. The CDR3 runs 15 residues. The germline CDR1 and CDR2 sequences are LNHDA and SQIVND (reference sequence). With 60 Vbeta and 13 Jbeta primers, the PCR was carried out. TCRdb's table, derived via immunoSEQ multiplex PCR, lists solely in-frame clones and lacks some. The sample carries some 110,000 clones, roughly 9% recorded once. Overall study findings and caveats: A few chains linked to CMV were shown in vitro to be specific for CMV antigens. DRB1 showed the most TCR associations and HLA-C the fewest in a later analysis, as rates varied by HLA locus. It was assumed in the presence/absence analyses that sequencing depth was roughly uniform across donors.

The receptor was derived from a man aged 25-45 years in good health and CMV-seronegative. J is TRBJ2-7 and V is TRBV19; 11 bases fit TRBD2. The sample comprised PBMCs. The CDR3 region is CASSLTSGAFYEQYF. CDR3 bases: TGTGCCAGTAGCCTGACTAGCGGGGCGTTCTACGAGCAGTACTTC.